A single sample is the source of the 28 T cell receptor beta chains below, sequenced in a study of T cell responses to AZD1222 COVID-19 vaccine. Profiled with immunoSEQ multiplex PCR; TCRdb holds only in-frame clones, not every one. Of 65,000 to 80,000 clones in the sample, 90% are singletons; the top ten hold approximately 4.5%. The starting material was peripheral blood, obtained on day 0 of AZD1222 vaccination. The receptors shown here come from an adult in good health.

The chain uses TRBV6-6 and TRBJ1-1; 12 bases line up with TRBD1. The CDR3 totals 17 residues. With V trimmed by 5 bases and J by 3 bases, 10 bases remained unmatched. Germline values: CDR1 MNHNY, CDR2 SVGAGI (reference sequence). The CDR3 DNA reads TGTGCCAGCAGTCCTTCCGGGACAGGGGGCTTGGACACTGAAGCTTTCTTT. Its translation is CASSPSGTGGLDTEAFF.

V is TRBV2 and J is TRBJ1-5; a possible D gene is TRBD1 (6 bases). This CDR3 has 13 residues. Germline CDR1 and CDR2: SNHLY and FYNNEI. Trimming took 4 bases from V and 4 from J, leaving 8 bases between them. CDR3 residues: CASSAGANQPQHF. The CDR3 bases are TGTGCCAGCAGTGCAGGGGCTAATCAGCCCCAGCATTTT.

This clone was picked up one time. The chain's CDR3 is CATSEGTGGNTGELFF. CDR3 in DNA: TGTGCCACCAGTGAGGGGACAGGGGGGAACACCGGGGAGCTGTTTTTT. The chain uses TRBV24-1 and TRBJ2-2; TRBD1 matches 11 bases. V lost 4 bases and J lost 1; bases outside the gene matches: 1. This CDR3 comprises 16 residues. CDR1 KGHDR and CDR2 SFDVKD come from the germline V gene.

This chain links TRBV19 with TRBJ2-1; 8 bases match TRBD2. V shed 5 bases, J shed 7 bases, and the junction held 16 bases outside the gene matches. Germline V gene sequence: CDR1 LNHDA, CDR2 SQIVND (reference sequence). The CDR3 loop spans 17 amino acids. The CDR3 reads CASSLFWSAGGGNEQFF. DNA of the CDR3: TGTGCCAGTAGTCTTTTCTGGTCTGCGGGGGGCGGAAATGAGCAGTTCTTC.

The gene calls are TRBV7-2 and TRBJ1-2; no reliable D call. Per the germline V gene, CDR1 is SGHTA and CDR2 is FQGNSA. CDR3 size: 12 residues. The V end was cut by 5 bases, the J end by 1 base, with 5 bases between. CDR3 DNA: TGTGCCAGCAGCCCGGATAACTATGGCTACACCTTC. Protein sequence: CASSPDNYGYTF.

This sequence joins TRBV30 and TRBJ2-7, with TRBD2 matching over 8 bases. The CDR3 sequence is 14 residues long. Germline V gene data show CDR1 as GTSNPN and CDR2 as SVGIG (reference sequence). The trim removed 3 bases at V and 1 base at J, leaving 5 bases unmatched. This CDR3 is CAWRLADLSYEQYF. The CDR3 coding sequence is TGTGCCTGGAGACTAGCGGATCTTTCCTACGAGCAGTACTTC.

V usage is TRBV5-5 and J usage is TRBJ1-2; D gene ambiguous. The CDR3 loop spans 15 amino acids. Germline V gives CDR1 SGHKS, CDR2 YYEKEE (reference sequence). The V gene lost 0 bases and the J gene lost 2 bases, with 11 bases spanning the gap. CDR3 protein: CASSLESTENYGYTF. The CDR3 nucleotides are TGTGCCAGCAGCTTGGAGTCGACGGAAAACTATGGCTACACCTTC.

The table lists this clone with a few counts. The rearrangement joins TRBV11-3 to TRBJ1-1; 7 bases align to TRBD1. The CDR3 contains 13 residues. The junction had 4 bases not matched to a gene; V was cut back by 0 bases and J by 9 bases. Germline V gene data show CDR1 as SGHNT and CDR2 as YENEEA. DNA of the CDR3: TGTGCCAGCAGCTTAGATGGGGGACAGCAAGCTTTCTTT. This gives the protein CASSLDGGQQAFF.

The rearrangement uses TRBV5-1 and TRBJ2-7, with D possibly being TRBD1 (6 bases). The germline CDR1 and CDR2 sequences are SGHRS and YFSETQ. The CDR3 length is 13 residues. Trimming pared 4 bases from V and 3 bases from J, leaving 11 bases between. The CDR3 DNA sequence: TGCGCCAGCAGCGGTACAGGGAACTACGAGCAGTACTTC. It yields the protein CASSGTGNYEQYF.

The V gene is TRBV14, the J gene TRBJ2-2, with D unclear. Germline loops: CDR1 SGHDN, CDR2 FVKESK. CDR3 size: 13 residues. V was trimmed by 0 bases and J by 7 bases, leaving 6 bases between them. The CDR3 DNA sequence: TGTGCCAGCAGCCAAGAAAATTTCGGGGAGCTGTTTTTT. Translation gives CASSQENFGELFF.

V and J are TRBV5-4 and TRBJ2-3; 9 bases are shared with TRBD2. V was pared by 4 bases and J by 1 base, with 4 bases of the junction left unmatched. CDR3 size: 15 residues. CDR1 is SGHNT, CDR2 YYREEE, per germline (reference sequence). CDR3 amino acids: CASSPGGRGTDTQYF. For the CDR3, the DNA is TGTGCCAGCAGCCCGGGCGGGAGGGGCACAGATACGCAGTATTTT.

This sequence joins TRBV6-6 and TRBJ2-7, with D possibly TRBD2 on 6 matching bases. CDR1 and CDR2 from the germline V gene are MNHNY and SVGAGI (reference sequence). This CDR3 has 16 residues. V was cut by 5 bases and J by 1 base, with 18 bases left in between. CDR3 residues: CASSPGTGESSYEQYF. The DNA of the CDR3 is TGTGCCAGCAGTCCGGGGACGGGGGAGTCATCCTACGAGCAGTACTTC.

The rearrangement links TRBV3-1 (or the pseudogene TRBV3-2) to TRBJ1-3; no reliable D call. CDR3 length: 15 amino acids. The V end was cut by 2 bases, the J end by 4 bases, with 12 bases between. In germline, CDR1 is LGHDT, CDR2 YNNKEL (reference sequence). CDR3 sequence reads: CASSQYDGGGNTIYF. As DNA, the CDR3 is TGTGCCAGCAGCCAATATGATGGAGGAGGAAACACCATATATTTT.

The chain links TRBV7-8 to TRBJ2-3; D is unclear. Germline V gives CDR1 SGHVS, CDR2 FQNEAQ. Trimming took off 1 base at V and 4 bases at J, with 12 bases between the two ends. The CDR3 is 15 amino acids. DNA of the CDR3: TGTGCCAGCAGCTTAGGTGGGTTCAGCGCAGATACGCAGTATTTT. Amino acids: CASSLGGFSADTQYF.

V is TRBV7-3 and J is TRBJ2-1; 7 bases fit TRBD2. CDR1 is SGHTA, CDR2 FQGTGA, per germline. CDR3 size: 13 residues. J gave up 10 bases and V 5 bases, and 8 bases lay outside the gene matches. CDR3 protein: CASSIGTNGEQFF. The CDR3, as DNA: TGTGCCAGCAGCATAGGGACTAACGGGGAGCAGTTCTTC.

J is TRBJ2-1 and V is TRBV5-1; D not certain. Germline loops: CDR1 SGHRS, CDR2 YFSETQ. Trimming took 1 base from V and 10 from J, leaving 9 bases between them. The CDR3 loop spans 12 amino acids. CDR3 DNA sequence: TGCGCCAGCAGCTTGAACTCCGCGGAGCAGTTCTTC. Amino acid sequence: CASSLNSAEQFF.

The J gene is TRBJ1-4, the V gene TRBV5-4; D perhaps matches TRBD1 (5 bases). This CDR3 is built from 15 residues. Germline V gene lookup returns CDR1 SGHNT and CDR2 YYREEE (reference sequence). The V gene lost 0 bases and the J gene lost 2 bases, with 8 bases spanning the gap. CDR3 sequence reads: CASSLGGDTNEKLFF. CDR3 bases: TGTGCCAGCAGCTTGGGGGGGGACACTAATGAAAAACTGTTTTTT.

The genes are TRBV7-8 and TRBJ2-2, with 13 bases aligning to TRBD2. CDR1 is SGHVS and CDR2 is FQNEAQ in the germline V gene. J lost 7 bases, V lost 4 bases, and 15 bases had no gene match. The CDR3 has 19 residues. Written as DNA, the CDR3 is TGTGCCAGCAGCTCCAGGACTAGCGGGAGTATAAAGACTGGCGGGGAGCTGTTTTTT. It specifies CASSSRTSGSIKTGGELFF.

CDR3 coding DNA: TGTGCCAGCAGCGACGGGCCGAGAGGTGACAAAGAGACCCAGTACTTC. Amino acid sequence: CASSDGPRGDKETQYF. The chain recombines TRBV5-4 with TRBJ2-5; no firm D call. The CDR3 totals 16 residues. CDR1 and CDR2 (germline): SGHNT, YYREEE (reference sequence). V lost 4 bases to trimming and J lost 3 bases, with 19 bases between them. Full variable domain (missing parts from reference TRBV5-4 and TRBJ2-5): ETGVTQSPTHLIKTRGQQVTLRCSSQSGHNTVSWYQQALGQGPQFIFQYYREEENGRGNFPPRFSGLQFPNYSSELNVNALELDDSALYLCASSDGPRGDKETQYFGPGTRLLVL.

The chain links TRBV7-9 to TRBJ2-7; D gene ambiguous. With 3 bases removed from V and 3 bases from J, the gap between germline ends came to 9 bases. CDR1 is SEHNR and CDR2 is FQNEAQ in the germline V gene (reference sequence). CDR3 size: 13 residues. The DNA of the CDR3 is TGTGCCAGCAGCTTTTTACAGCTCTACGAGCAGTACTTC. Its translation is CASSFLQLYEQYF.

This clone is a singleton in its sample. V usage is TRBV7-8 and J usage is TRBJ2-7; D is possibly TRBD1 (6 bases). The V gene's germline CDR1 is SGHVS and CDR2 FQNEAQ. V dropped 5 bases and J dropped 2 bases, with 13 bases sitting between them. The CDR3 length is 14 residues. The CDR3: CASSTRGSTYEQYF. Here the CDR3 DNA reads TGTGCCAGCAGCACCAGGGGAAGCACCTACGAGCAGTACTTC.

This chain connects TRBV7-3 to TRBJ1-2; D ambiguous. CDR3 size: 12 residues. The germline CDR1 and CDR2 sequences are SGHTA and FQGTGA. V was shortened by 3 bases and J by 4 bases, with 6 bases between the two germline ends. The CDR3 DNA sequence: TGTGCCAGCAGCTTGGGTTTCTATGGCTACACCTTC. Translated: CASSLGFYGYTF.

The chain links TRBV9 to TRBJ2-1; 9 positions match TRBD2. CDR1 and CDR2 (germline): SGDLS, YYNGEE. The CDR3 has 17 residues. V dropped 3 bases and J dropped 7; count of bases not matched to a gene: 14. In DNA form, the CDR3 reads TGTGCCAGCAGCGACCCGGTTTTAGCGGGAGTCCTGAATGAGCAGTTCTTC. Its protein is CASSDPVLAGVLNEQFF.

The genes are TRBV21-1 and TRBJ2-1; the table assigns TRBD1, which was not confirmed against the DNA. TRBV21-1 is a pseudogene segment. This CDR3 is 14 amino acids long. Here the CDR3 DNA reads TGTGCCAGCAGCAGGCGGACAGGAGGTAATGAGCAGTTCTTC. Protein: CASSRRTGGNEQFF.

The chain uses TRBV11-2 and TRBJ2-1; the D gene is possibly TRBD2 (5 bases). Germline V gene lookup returns CDR1 SGHAT and CDR2 FQNNGV. This CDR3 region has 14 residues. Trimming removed 2 bases from V and 12 bases from J, with 17 bases in between. In DNA form, the CDR3 reads TGTGCCAGCAGCTTAAGTAGGAGGCCCGGGGTGCAGTTCTTC. This sequence encodes CASSLSRRPGVQFF.

J is TRBJ2-3 and V is TRBV29-1, with D unresolved. The CDR3 runs 14 residues. The germline CDR1 and CDR2 sequences are SQVTM and ANQGSEA. V dropped 8 bases and J dropped 4 bases, with 19 bases sitting between them. CDR3 bases: TGCAGCACACTCGGGTGGTTTGGGGCAGATACGCAGTATTTT. Amino acids: CSTLGWFGADTQYF.

The V and J genes are TRBV19 and TRBJ1-2; D ambiguous. The CDR3 has 13 residues. In germline, CDR1 is LNHDA, CDR2 SQIVND (reference sequence). Trimming removed 7 bases from V and 8 bases from J, with 17 bases in between. In nucleotides, the CDR3 is TGTGCCAGTACGATACAAGGTCGGAGCGGCTACACCTTC. Its translation is CASTIQGRSGYTF.

The chain carries TRBV5-1 and TRBJ1-2; 11 nucleotides align to TRBD1. Germline CDR1 is SGHRS and CDR2 is YFSETQ. The CDR3 runs 17 residues. V lost 4 bases to trimming and J lost 0 bases; unmatched junction nucleotides: 8. Written as DNA, the CDR3 is TGCGCCAGCAGCCCGGGACAGGGGGAAAGTACTAACTATGGCTACACCTTC. Its protein product is CASSPGQGESTNYGYTF. Variable domain in full (rest from reference TRBV5-1 and TRBJ1-2): KAGVTQTPRYLIKTRGQQVTLSCSPISGHRSVSWYQQTPGQGLQFLFEYFSETQRNKGNFPGRFSGRQFSNSRSEMNVSTLELGDSALYLCASSPGQGESTNYGYTFGSGTRLTVV.